This T cell receptor (beta chain) emerged from a study of blood T cell repertoires in COVID-19. CDR1 SGHNT and CDR2 YYREEE come from the germline V gene (reference sequence). Trimming took 3 bases from V and 3 from J, leaving 17 bases between them. The CDR3 length is 16 residues. As processed by the authors: Estimated nucleated cell counts came from reference gene primer amplification. Assay: immunoSEQ multiplex PCR; the TCRdb copy retains only in-frame clones and omits some. D and trimming come from the DNA, and the V and J calls and clone size come from that table. This sample has roughly 69,000 clones, with roughly 80% found just once.

The TCR comes from a woman aged 40 to 50 with acute COVID-19. Sequenced material: PBMCs or T cells enriched from blood (not recorded which). The chain is built from TRBV5-4 and TRBJ2-3; maybe TRBD2 (6 bases). The CDR3 DNA reads TGTGCCAGCAGCTCGGGTGGGAGGCCACAGACAGATACGCAGTATTTT. Translated: CASSSGGRPQTDTQYF. Using reference TRBV5-4 and TRBJ2-3 for the parts outside the CDR3, the full variable domain is ETGVTQSPTHLIKTRGQQVTLRCSSQSGHNTVSWYQQALGQGPQFIFQYYREEENGRGNFPPRFSGLQFPNYSSELNVNALELDDSALYLCASSSGGRPQTDTQYFGPGTRLTVL.